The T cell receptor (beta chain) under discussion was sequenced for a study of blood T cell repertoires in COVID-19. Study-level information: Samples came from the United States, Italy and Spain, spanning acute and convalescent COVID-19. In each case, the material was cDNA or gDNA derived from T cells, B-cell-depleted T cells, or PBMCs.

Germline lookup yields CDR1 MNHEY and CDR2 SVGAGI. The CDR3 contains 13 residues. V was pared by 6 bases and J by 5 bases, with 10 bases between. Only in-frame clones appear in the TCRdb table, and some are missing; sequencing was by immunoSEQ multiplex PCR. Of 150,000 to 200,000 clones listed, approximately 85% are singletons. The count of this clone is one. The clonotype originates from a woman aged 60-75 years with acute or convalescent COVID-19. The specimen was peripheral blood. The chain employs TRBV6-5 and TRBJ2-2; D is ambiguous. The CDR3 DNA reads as TGTGCCAGCAGCTCATCCGGGACCGGGGAGCTGTTTTTT. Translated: CASSSSGTGELFF.